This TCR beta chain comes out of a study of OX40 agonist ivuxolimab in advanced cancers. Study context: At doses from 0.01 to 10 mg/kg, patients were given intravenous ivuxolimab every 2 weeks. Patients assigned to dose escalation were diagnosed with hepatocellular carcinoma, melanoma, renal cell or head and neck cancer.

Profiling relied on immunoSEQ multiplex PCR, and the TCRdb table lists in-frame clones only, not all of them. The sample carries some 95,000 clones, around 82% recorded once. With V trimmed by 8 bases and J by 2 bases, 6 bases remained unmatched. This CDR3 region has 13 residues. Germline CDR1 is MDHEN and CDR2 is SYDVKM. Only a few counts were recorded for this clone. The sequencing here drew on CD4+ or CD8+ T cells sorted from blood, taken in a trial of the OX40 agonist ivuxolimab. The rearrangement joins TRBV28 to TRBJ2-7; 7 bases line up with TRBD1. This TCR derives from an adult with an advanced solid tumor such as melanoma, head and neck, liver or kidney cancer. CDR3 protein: CASGPGQPYEQYF. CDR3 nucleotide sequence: TGTGCCAGCGGACCGGGACAGCCCTACGAGCAGTACTTC.